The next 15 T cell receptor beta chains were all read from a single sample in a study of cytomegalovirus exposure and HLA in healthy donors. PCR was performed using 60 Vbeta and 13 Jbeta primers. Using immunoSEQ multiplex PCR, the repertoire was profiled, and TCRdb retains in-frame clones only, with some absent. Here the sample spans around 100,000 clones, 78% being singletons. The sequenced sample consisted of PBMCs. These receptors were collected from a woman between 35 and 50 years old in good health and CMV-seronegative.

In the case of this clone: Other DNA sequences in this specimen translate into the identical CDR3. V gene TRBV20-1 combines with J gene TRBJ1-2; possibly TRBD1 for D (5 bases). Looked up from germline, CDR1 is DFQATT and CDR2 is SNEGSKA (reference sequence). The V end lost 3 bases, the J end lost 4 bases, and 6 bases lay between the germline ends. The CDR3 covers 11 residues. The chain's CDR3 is CSASGGYGYTF. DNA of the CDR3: TGCAGTGCTAGCGGGGGCTATGGCTACACCTTC.

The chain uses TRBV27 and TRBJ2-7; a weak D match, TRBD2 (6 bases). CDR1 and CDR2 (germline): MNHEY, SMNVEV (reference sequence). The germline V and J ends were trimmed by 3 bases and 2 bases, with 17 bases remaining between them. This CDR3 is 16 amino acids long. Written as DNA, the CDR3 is TGTGCCAGCAGTTTTAGTACGGGAGAGCAAGCCTACGAGCAGTACTTC. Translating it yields CASSFSTGEQAYEQYF.

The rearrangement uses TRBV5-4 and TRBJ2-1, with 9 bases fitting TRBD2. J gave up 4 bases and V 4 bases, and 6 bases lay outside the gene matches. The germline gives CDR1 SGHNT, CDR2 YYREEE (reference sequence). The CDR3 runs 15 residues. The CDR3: CASSKREVLYNEQFF. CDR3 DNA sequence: TGTGCCAGCAGCAAGCGGGAGGTCCTGTACAATGAGCAGTTCTTC.

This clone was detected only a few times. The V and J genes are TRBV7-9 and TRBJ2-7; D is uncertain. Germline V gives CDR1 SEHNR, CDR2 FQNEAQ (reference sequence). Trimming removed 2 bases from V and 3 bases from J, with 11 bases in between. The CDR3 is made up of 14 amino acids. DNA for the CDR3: TGTGCCAGCAGCTTACTGGCAGATCACTACGAGCAGTACTTC. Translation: CASSLLADHYEQYF.

CDR3 sequence: CASSQKRTSGDALRNEQFF. The CDR3 coding sequence is TGTGCCAGCAGCCAAAAACGAACTAGCGGGGATGCTCTCCGCAATGAGCAGTTCTTC. V is TRBV2 and J is TRBJ2-1; 10 bases are shared with TRBD2. With V trimmed by 6 bases and J by 6 bases, 20 bases remained unmatched. This CDR3 has 19 amino acids. The germline V gene has CDR1 SNHLY and CDR2 FYNNEI.

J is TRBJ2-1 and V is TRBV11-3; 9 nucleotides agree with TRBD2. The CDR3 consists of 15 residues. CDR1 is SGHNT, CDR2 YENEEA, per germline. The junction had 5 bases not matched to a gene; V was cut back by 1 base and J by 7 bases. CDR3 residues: CASSLVSGSLNEQFF. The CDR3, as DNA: TGTGCCAGCAGCTTAGTTAGCGGGAGCCTTAATGAGCAGTTCTTC.

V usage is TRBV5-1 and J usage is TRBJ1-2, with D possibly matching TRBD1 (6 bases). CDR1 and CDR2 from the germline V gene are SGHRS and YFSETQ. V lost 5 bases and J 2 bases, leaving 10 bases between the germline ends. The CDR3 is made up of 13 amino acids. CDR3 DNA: TGCGCCAGCAGTTTACAGGGAAACTATGGCTACACCTTC. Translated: CASSLQGNYGYTF.

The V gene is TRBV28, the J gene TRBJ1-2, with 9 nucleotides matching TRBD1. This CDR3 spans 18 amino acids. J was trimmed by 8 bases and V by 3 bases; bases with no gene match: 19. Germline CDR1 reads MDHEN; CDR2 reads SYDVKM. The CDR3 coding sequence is TGTGCCAGCAGTTTGGCAACCGAGGGGACAGGGATTCCTTGGGGCTACACCTTC. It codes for CASSLATEGTGIPWGYTF.

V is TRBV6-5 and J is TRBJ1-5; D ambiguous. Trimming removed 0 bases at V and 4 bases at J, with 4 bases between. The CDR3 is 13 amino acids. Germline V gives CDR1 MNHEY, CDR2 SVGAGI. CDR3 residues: CASSYSSNQPQHF. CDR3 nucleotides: TGTGCCAGCAGTTACTCTAGTAATCAGCCCCAGCATTTT.

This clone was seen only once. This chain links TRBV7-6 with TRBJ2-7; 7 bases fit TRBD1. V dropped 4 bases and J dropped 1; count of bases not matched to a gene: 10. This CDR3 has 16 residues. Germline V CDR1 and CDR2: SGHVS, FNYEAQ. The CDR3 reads CASSYQTGRGSYEQYF. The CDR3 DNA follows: TGTGCCAGCAGCTACCAGACAGGGCGCGGGTCCTACGAGCAGTACTTC.

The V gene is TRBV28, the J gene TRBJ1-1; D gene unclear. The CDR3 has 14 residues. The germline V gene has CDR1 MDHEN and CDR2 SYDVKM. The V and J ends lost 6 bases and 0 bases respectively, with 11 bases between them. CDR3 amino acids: CASRLIHLNTEAFF. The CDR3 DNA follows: TGTGCCAGCAGGCTCATACACCTGAACACTGAAGCTTTCTTT.

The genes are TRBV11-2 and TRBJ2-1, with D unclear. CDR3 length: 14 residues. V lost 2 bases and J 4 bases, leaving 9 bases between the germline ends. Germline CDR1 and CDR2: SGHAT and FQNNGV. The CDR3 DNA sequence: TGTGCCAGCAGCTTACAGGTATCATACAATGAGCAGTTCTTC. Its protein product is CASSLQVSYNEQFF.

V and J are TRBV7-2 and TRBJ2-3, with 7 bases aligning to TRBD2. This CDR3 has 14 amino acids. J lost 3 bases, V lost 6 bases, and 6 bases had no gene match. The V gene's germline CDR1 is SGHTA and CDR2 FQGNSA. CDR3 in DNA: TGTGCCAGCAGGGTCGGCGGGAGAACAGATACGCAGTATTTT. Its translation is CASRVGGRTDTQYF.

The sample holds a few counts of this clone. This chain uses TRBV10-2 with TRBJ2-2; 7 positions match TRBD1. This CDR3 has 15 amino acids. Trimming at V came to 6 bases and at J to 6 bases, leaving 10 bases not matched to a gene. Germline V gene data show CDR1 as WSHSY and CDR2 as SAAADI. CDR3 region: CASRGPRGGSGELFF. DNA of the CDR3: TGCGCCAGCAGGGGGCCCCGAGGGGGCTCCGGGGAGCTGTTTTTT.

This CDR3 is CASSVGLGTSGKGQFF. The CDR3 DNA is TGTGCCAGCAGCGTAGGACTCGGGACTAGCGGGAAGGGGCAGTTCTTC. V gene TRBV28 combines with J gene TRBJ2-1; 13 nucleotides align to TRBD2. This CDR3 has 16 amino acids. Per the germline V gene, CDR1 is MDHEN and CDR2 is SYDVKM. The V gene end was trimmed by 6 bases and the J gene end by 12 bases; junction bases not matched to a gene: 14. The entire variable domain, with the rest obtained from reference TRBV28 and TRBJ2-1, is as follows: DVKVTQSSRYLVKRTGEKVFLECVQDMDHENMFWYRQDPGLGLRLIYFSYDVKMKEKGDIPEGYSVSREKKERFSLILESASTNQTSMYLCASSVGLGTSGKGQFFGPGTRLTVL.